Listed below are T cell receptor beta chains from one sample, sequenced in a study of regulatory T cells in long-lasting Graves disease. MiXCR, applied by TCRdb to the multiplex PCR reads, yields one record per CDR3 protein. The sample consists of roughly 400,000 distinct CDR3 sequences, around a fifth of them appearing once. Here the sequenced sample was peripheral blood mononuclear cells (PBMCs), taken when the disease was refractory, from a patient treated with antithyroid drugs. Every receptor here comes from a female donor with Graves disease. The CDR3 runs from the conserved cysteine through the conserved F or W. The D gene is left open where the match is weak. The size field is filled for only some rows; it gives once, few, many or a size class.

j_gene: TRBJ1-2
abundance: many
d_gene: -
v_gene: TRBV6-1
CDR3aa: CASRPRGHGYGYTF
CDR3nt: TGTGCCAGCAGGCCGAGGGGCCACGGCTATGGCTACACCTTC

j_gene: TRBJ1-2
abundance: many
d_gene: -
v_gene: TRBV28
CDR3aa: CASSLGGSDYGYTF
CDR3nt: TGTGCCAGCAGTTTGGGGGGATCGGACTATGGCTACACCTTC

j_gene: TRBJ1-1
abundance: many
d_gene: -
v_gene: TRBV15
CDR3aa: CATSRETGGTEAFF
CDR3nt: TGTGCCACCAGCAGAGAAACGGGGGGAACTGAAGCTTTCTTT

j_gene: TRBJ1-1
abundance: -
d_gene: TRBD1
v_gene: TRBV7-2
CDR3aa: CASSRDRVTEAFF
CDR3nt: TGTGCCAGCAGCCGGGACAGGGTCACTGAAGCTTTCTTT

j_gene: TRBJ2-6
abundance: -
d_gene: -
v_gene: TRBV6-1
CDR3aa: CASSAYQTASGANVLTF
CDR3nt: TGTGCCAGCAGTGCTTACCAGACAGCCTCTGGGGCCAACGTCCTGACTTTC

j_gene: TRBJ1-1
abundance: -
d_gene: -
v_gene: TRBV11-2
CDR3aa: CTSSLGGSTEAFF
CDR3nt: TGTACCAGCAGCTTAGGCGGGAGCACTGAAGCTTTCTTT

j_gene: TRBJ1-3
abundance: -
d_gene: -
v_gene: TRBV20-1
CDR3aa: CSALGESSGNTIYF
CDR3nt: TGCAGTGCCCTTGGGGAGAGCTCTGGAAACACCATATATTTT

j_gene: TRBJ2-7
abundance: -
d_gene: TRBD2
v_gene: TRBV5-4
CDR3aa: CASSSLSGRNAHEQYF
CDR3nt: TGTGCCAGCAGCTCTCTAAGCGGGAGGAACGCCCACGAGCAGTACTTC

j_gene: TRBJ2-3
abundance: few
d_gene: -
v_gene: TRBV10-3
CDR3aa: CAISDLADTQYF
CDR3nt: TGTGCCATCAGTGATTTGGCAGATACGCAGTATTTT

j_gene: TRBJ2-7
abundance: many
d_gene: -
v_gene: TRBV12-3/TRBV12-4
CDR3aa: CASSPDSGSGREQYF
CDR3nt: TGTGCCAGCAGTCCCGACTCAGGGTCGGGACGCGAGCAGTACTTC

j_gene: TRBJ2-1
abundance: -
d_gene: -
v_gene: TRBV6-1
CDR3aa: CASSRTIYNEQFF
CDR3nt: TGTGCCAGCTCCAGGACAATCTACAATGAGCAGTTCTTC

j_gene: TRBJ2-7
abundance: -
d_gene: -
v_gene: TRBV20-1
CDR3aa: CSAIYGGAASYEQYF
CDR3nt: TGCAGTGCAATTTATGGGGGCGCGGCGTCCTACGAGCAGTACTTC

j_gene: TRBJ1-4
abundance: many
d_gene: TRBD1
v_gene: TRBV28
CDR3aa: CASRHYFFGQGVEKLFF
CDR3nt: TGTGCCAGCAGACACTATTTTTTTGGACAGGGTGTAGAAAAACTGTTTTTT

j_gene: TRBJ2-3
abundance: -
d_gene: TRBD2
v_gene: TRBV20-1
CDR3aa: CSASSGRVTDTQYF
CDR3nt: TGCAGTGCTAGCAGCGGGAGGGTCACAGATACGCAGTATTTT

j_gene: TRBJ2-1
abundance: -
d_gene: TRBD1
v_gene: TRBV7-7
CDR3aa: CASSLADVGTGGMYEQFF
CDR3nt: TGTGCTAGCAGCTTAGCAGATGTGGGGACAGGGGGCATGTATGAGCAGTTCTTC

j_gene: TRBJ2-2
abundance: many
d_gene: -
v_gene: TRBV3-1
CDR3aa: CASSQGGLTTGELFF
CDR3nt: TGTGCCAGCAGCCAAGGAGGACTCACCACCGGGGAGCTGTTTTTT

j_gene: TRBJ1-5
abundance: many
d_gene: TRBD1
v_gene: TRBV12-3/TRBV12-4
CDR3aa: CASRSGGENQPQHF
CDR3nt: TGTGCCAGCAGGTCAGGGGGCGAAAATCAGCCCCAGCATTTT

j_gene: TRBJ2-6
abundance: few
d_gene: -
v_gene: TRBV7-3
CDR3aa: CASSARGSSANVLTF
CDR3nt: TGTGCCAGCAGCGCTAGGGGTTCGTCGGCCAACGTCCTGACTTTC

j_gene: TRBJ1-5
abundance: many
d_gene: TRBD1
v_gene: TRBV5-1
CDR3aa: CASSPGTGKRRGQHF
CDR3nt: TGCGCCAGCAGCCCAGGGACAGGGAAGAGAAGGGGCCAGCATTTT

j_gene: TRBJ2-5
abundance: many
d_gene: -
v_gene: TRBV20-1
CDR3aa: CSANPEGDMYQETQYF
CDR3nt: TGCAGTGCTAACCCTGAGGGGGACATGTACCAAGAGACCCAGTACTTC

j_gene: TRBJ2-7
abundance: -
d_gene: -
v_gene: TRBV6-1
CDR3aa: CASSTQDVPGPYEQYF
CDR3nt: TGTGCCAGCAGTACACAGGACGTTCCCGGTCCCTACGAGCAGTACTTC

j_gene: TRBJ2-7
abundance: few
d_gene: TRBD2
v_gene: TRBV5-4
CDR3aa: CASSPSPTSGSYEQYF
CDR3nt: TGTGCCAGCAGTCCCTCTCCGACTAGCGGGTCCTACGAGCAGTACTTC

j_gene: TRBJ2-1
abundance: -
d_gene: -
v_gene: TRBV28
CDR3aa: CASSLEGNSYNEQFF
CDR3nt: TGTGCCAGCAGTTTAGAGGGTAACTCCTACAATGAGCAGTTCTTC

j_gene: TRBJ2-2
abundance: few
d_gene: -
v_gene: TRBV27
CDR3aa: CASSLMPPSPGELFF
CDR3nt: TGTGCCAGCAGTTTAATGCCCCCCAGCCCCGGGGAGCTGTTTTTT

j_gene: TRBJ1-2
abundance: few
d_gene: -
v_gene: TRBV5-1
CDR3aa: CASSPLGSDGYTF
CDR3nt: TGCGCCAGCAGCCCGCTGGGGTCGGATGGCTACACCTTC

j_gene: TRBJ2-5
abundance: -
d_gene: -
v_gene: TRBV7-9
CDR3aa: CASRSGTETQYF
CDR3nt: TGTGCCAGCAGATCGGGAACAGAGACCCAGTACTTC

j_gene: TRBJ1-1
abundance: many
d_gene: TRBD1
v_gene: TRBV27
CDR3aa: CASTPSTGGLVNTEAFF
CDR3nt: TGTGCCAGCACCCCTTCCACAGGGGGCCTAGTGAACACTGAAGCTTTCTTT

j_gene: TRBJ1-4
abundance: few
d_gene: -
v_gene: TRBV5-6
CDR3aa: CASSLLRLGATNEKLFF
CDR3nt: TGTGCCAGCAGCTTACTCAGGTTGGGGGCAACTAATGAAAAACTGTTTTTT

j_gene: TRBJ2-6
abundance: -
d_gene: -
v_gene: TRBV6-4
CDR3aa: CASSDNGVSGANVLTF
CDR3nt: TGTGCCAGCAGTGATAACGGGGTCTCTGGGGCCAACGTCCTGACTTTC

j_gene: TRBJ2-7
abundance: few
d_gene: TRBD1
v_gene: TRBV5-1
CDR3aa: CASSLAGTGNYEQYF
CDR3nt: TGCGCCAGCAGCTTGGCCGGGACAGGGAACTACGAGCAGTACTTC

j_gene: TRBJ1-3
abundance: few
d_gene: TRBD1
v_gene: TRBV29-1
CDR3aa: CSVEEMGQSGNTIYF
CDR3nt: TGCAGCGTTGAAGAAATGGGACAGTCTGGAAACACCATATATTTT

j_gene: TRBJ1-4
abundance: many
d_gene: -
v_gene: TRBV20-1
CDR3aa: CSARARGTNEKLFF
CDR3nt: TGCAGTGCTAGAGCGAGGGGAACTAATGAAAAACTGTTTTTT

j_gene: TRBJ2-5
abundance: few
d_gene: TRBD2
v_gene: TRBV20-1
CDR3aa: CSAGLAGGTRTQYF
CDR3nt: TGCAGTGCTGGGTTAGCGGGGGGGACACGGACCCAGTACTTC

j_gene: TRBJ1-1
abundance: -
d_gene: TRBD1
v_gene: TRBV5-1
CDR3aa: CASSEGQGLVTEAFF
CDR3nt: TGCGCCAGCAGCGAGGGACAGGGGTTGGTCACTGAAGCTTTCTTT

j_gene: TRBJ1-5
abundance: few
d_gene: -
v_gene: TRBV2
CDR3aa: CASSGGNSNQPQHF
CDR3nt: TGTGCCAGCAGTGGGGGAAATAGCAATCAGCCCCAGCATTTT

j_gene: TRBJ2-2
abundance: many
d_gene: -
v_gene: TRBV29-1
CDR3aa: CSVEVTGHGPGELFF
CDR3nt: TGCAGCGTTGAAGTCACAGGACATGGACCCGGGGAGCTGTTTTTT

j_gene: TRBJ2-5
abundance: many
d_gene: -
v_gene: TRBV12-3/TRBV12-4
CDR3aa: CASSLGVGTGETQYF
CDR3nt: TGTGCCAGCAGTTTAGGGGTAGGGACGGGCGAGACCCAGTACTTC

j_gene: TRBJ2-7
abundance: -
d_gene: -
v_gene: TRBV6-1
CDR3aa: CPFRLDPRGNTDEQYF
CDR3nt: TGTCCCTTTCGTTTAGACCCCCGCGGGAACACGGACGAGCAGTACTTC

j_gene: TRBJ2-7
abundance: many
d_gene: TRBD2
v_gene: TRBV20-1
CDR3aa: CSAETSGPSYEQYF
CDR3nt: TGCAGTGCTGAAACTAGCGGGCCTTCCTACGAGCAGTACTTC

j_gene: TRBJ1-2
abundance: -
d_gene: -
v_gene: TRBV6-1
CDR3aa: CASSERGAGYTF
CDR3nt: TGTGCCAGCAGTGAAAGGGGGGCCGGCTACACCTTC

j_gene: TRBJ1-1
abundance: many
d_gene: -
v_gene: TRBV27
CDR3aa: CASSPLGALNTEAFF
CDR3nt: TGTGCCAGCAGTCCCCTTGGGGCATTGAACACTGAAGCTTTCTTT

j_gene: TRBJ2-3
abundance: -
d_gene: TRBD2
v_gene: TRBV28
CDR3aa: CASSPPGLAGPADTQYF
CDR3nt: TGTGCCAGCAGTCCCCCCGGACTAGCGGGACCGGCAGATACGCAGTATTTT